The clone carrying this TCR beta chain was observed a handful of times. Its antigen is unidentified. This entry belongs to a study of CD8+ T cells in alopecia areata. cDNA prepared by RNA extraction and subsequent reverse transcription served as the template for sequencing. Some clones are missing from TCRdb's copy, which holds only in-frame ones; the method was immunoSEQ multiplex PCR. The table shows some 130,000 clones, with roughly 61% occurring only once. Broader study findings: Lesional scalp, especially alopecia totalis/universalis, showed higher clonality than normal scalp.

Trimming at V came to 11 bases and at J to 1 base, leaving 5 bases not matched to a gene. CDR1 is ENHRY and CDR2 is SYGVKD in the germline V gene. The CDR3 has 13 residues. The chain carries TRBV10-3 and TRBJ2-3; TRBD2 matches 8 bases. The origin of this receptor is a human donor with alopecia areata. The starting material was CD4+ T cells sorted from blood, obtained at week 0. In DNA, the CDR3 is TGTGCCGCCGGACTAGCAGGCACAGATACGCAGTATTTT. Amino acids: CAAGLAGTDTQYF.